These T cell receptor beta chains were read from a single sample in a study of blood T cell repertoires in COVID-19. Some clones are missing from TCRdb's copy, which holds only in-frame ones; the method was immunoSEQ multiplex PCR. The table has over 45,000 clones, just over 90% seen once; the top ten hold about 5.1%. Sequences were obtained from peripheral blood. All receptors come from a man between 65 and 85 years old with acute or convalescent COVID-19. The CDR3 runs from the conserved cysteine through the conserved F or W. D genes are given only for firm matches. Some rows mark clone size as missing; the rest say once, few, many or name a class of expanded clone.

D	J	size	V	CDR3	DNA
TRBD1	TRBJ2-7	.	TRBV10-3	CAITTQGLNEQYF	TGTGCCATCACAACACAGGGGCTCAACGAGCAGTACTTC
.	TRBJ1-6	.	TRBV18	CASSSGLTEPLHF	TGTGCCAGCTCATCGGGACTAACTGAACCCCTCCACTTT
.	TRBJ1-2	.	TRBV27	CASQKQGLLNYGYTF	TGTGCCAGTCAGAAACAGGGCCTCCTTAACTATGGCTACACCTTC
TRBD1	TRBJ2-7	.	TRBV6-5	CASRPQAGGYEQYF	TGTGCCAGCAGGCCACAGGCAGGGGGCTACGAGCAGTACTTC
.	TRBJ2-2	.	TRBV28	CASSLGPTGELFF	TGTGCCAGCAGTTTGGGGCCCACCGGGGAGCTGTTTTTT
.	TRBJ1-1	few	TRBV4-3	CASSQEKLGTGRGVNTEAFF	TGCGCCAGCAGCCAAGAAAAATTGGGAACAGGGAGGGGAGTGAACACTGAAGCTTTCTTT
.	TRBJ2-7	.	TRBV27	CASSSGLSYEQYF	TGTGCCAGCAGTTCAGGGCTCTCCTACGAGCAGTACTTC
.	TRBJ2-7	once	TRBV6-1	CASSDPGKPTYEQYF	TGTGCCAGCAGTGATCCCGGGAAACCTACCTACGAGCAGTACTTC
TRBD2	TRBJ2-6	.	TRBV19	CATGLAGAFSGANVLTF	TGTGCCACCGGACTAGCGGGGGCCTTCTCTGGGGCCAACGTCCTGACTTTC
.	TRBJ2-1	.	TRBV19	CASNPGLSNEQFF	TGTGCCAGTAACCCGGGACTTTCCAATGAGCAGTTCTTC
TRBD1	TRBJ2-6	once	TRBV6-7	CASATGDSGANVLTF	TGTGCCAGCGCGACAGGGGACTCTGGGGCCAACGTCCTGACTTTC
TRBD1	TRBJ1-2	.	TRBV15	CATSRETGGGYGYTF	TGTGCCACCAGCAGAGAGACAGGGGGGGGCTATGGCTACACCTTC
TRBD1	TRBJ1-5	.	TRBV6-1	CASSERGITGGNQPQHF	TGTGCCAGCAGTGAGAGGGGGATAACAGGGGGCAATCAGCCCCAGCATTTT
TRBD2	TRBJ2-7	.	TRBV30	CAWSVAGAGGEQYF	TGTGCCTGGAGTGTAGCAGGGGCGGGGGGCGAGCAGTACTTC
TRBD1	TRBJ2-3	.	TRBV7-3	CASSPGTGTDTQYF	TGTGCCAGCAGCCCCGGGACAGGGACAGATACGCAGTATTTT
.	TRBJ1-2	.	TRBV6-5	CASSYVGAGTFYGYTF	TGTGCCAGCAGTTACGTGGGGGCTGGGACCTTCTATGGCTACACCTTC
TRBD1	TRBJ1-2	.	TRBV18	CASSPPGRGYGYTF	TGTGCCAGCTCACCCCCCGGCAGGGGGTATGGCTACACCTTC
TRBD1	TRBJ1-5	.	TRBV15	CATSGGQGIVGPQHF	TGTGCCACCAGCGGGGGACAGGGGATAGTTGGGCCCCAGCATTTT
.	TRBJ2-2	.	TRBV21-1	CASSDQGDPNTGELFF	TGTGCCAGCAGCGATCAGGGCGACCCAAACACCGGGGAGCTGTTTTTT
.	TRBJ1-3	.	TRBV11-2	CASSSMRLPRNTIYF	TGTGCCAGCAGCTCCATGAGGTTACCCCGAAACACCATATATTTT
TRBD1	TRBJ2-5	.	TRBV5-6	CASSLDQGAQETQYF	TGTGCCAGCAGCTTGGATCAGGGGGCCCAAGAGACCCAGTACTTC
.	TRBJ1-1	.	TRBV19	CASSITGRVTEAFF	TGTGCCAGTAGTATAACAGGGCGGGTCACTGAAGCTTTCTTT
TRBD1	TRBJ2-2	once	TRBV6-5	CASSTTGTGELFF	TGTGCCAGCAGCACGACAGGGACCGGGGAGCTGTTTTTT
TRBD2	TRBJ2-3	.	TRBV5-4	CASSKMLAGGGSDTQYF	TGTGCCAGCAGCAAGATGTTAGCGGGGGGTGGTTCAGATACGCAGTATTTT
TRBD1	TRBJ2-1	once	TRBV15	CATRGQAYNEQFF	TGTGCCACCAGGGGACAGGCGTACAATGAGCAGTTCTTC
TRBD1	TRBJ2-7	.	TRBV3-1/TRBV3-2	CASSQDVGQANPYEQYF	TGTGCCAGCAGCCAAGACGTCGGACAGGCGAACCCCTACGAGCAGTACTTC
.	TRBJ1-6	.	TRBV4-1	CASSQAGGRGTGLPLHF	TGCGCCAGCAGCCAAGCGGGGGGTAGGGGGACTGGTCTACCCCTCCACTTT